A single sample gave rise to the 23 T cell receptor beta chains below, sequenced in a study of early T cells in non-severe SARS-CoV-2 infection. TCRdb ran MiXCR on the 5' RACE reads and lists one entry per CDR3 protein. In the table there are about 80,000 distinct CDR3 sequences, 5% of which are singletons. The source was whole blood, collected at baseline. The receptors originated from an adult who was a healthcare worker with PCR-confirmed SARS-CoV-2 infection or an uninfected control (not recorded which).

This clonotype was counted ten times or more. The chain uses TRBV5-1 and TRBJ2-6; 7 nucleotides align to TRBD1. The CDR3 loop spans 17 amino acids. V lost 6 bases, J lost 0 bases, and 9 bases stayed unmatched. Germline V CDR1 and CDR2: SGHRS, YFSETQ. CDR3: CASMTGYSLSGANVLTF. The CDR3 nucleotides are TGCGCCAGCATGACAGGGTACTCTCTCTCTGGGGCCAACGTCCTGACTTTC.

This clonotype was recorded many times. One end of the junction varies from germline; a read error may be responsible. The V call is TRBV20-1, the J call TRBJ1-2; the D is unclear. The germline V gene encodes CDR1 DFQATT and CDR2 SNEGSKA (reference sequence). CDR3 length: 10 residues. The CDR3 is CLYYNYGYTF. Written as DNA, the CDR3 is TGTTTATACTACAACTATGGCTACACCTTC.

This clonotype has a handful of counts. The gene calls are TRBV19 and TRBJ2-3; maybe TRBD2 (6 bases). This CDR3 comprises 16 residues. The germline gives CDR1 LNHDA, CDR2 SQIVND (reference sequence). Trimming left V 3 bases short and J 2 bases short, with 15 bases between. The CDR3 DNA is TGTGCCAGTAGTATCCGGCCAAGGGACTCCACAGATACGCAGTATTTT. Its protein product is CASSIRPRDSTDTQYF. Supplemented by reference TRBV19 and TRBJ2-3, the full variable domain reads DGGITQSPKYLFRKEGQNVTLSCEQNLNHDAMYWYRQDPGQGLRLIYYSQIVNDFQKGDIAEGYSVSREKKESFPLTVTSAQKNPTAFYLCASSIRPRDSTDTQYFGPGTRLTVL.

The gene calls are TRBV5-1 and TRBJ2-7; D call uncertain. The V gene's germline CDR1 is SGHRS and CDR2 YFSETQ. This CDR3 is built from 13 residues. Trimming removed 0 bases at V and 6 bases at J, with 10 bases between. CDR3 sequence: CASSLDVPSEQYF. The CDR3, as DNA: TGCGCCAGCAGCTTGGACGTCCCATCCGAGCAGTACTTC. The full variable domain, rest sourced from reference TRBV5-1 and TRBJ2-7, is KAGVTQTPRYLIKTRGQQVTLSCSPISGHRSVSWYQQTPGQGLQFLFEYFSETQRNKGNFPGRFSGRQFSNSRSEMNVSTLELGDSALYLCASSLDVPSEQYFGPGTRLTVT.

This clonotype was detected ten times or more. The gene calls are TRBV19 and TRBJ2-7, with 11 positions matching TRBD1. The CDR3 length is 15 residues. J lost 5 bases, V lost 2 bases, and 5 bases had no gene match. CDR1 is LNHDA, CDR2 SQIVND, per germline (reference sequence). CDR3 residues: CASSITRTGGNEQYF. The CDR3 DNA reads as TGTGCCAGTAGTATAACCCGGACAGGGGGCAACGAGCAGTACTTC.

This clonotype was recorded a few times. This chain connects TRBV7-3 to TRBJ2-6, with a possible D match to TRBD2 (6 bases). The CDR3 runs to 16 residues. V lost 4 bases and J lost 0, with 10 bases in between. The germline V gene has CDR1 SGHTA and CDR2 FQGTGA. As DNA, the CDR3 is TGTGCCAGCAGCTACGGGAGCCCCTCTGGGGCCAACGTCCTGACTTTC. Protein: CASSYGSPSGANVLTF.

This clonotype was counted at least ten times. The chain has TRBV7-9 and TRBJ2-1; D is perhaps TRBD2 (5 bases). Germline CDR1 reads SEHNR; CDR2 reads FQNEAQ (reference sequence). CDR3 length: 10 residues. The V end lost 5 bases, the J end lost 12 bases, and 8 bases lay between the germline ends. CDR3 residues: CASSPLVQFF. The CDR3 DNA follows: TGTGCCAGCAGCCCACTAGTGCAGTTCTTC.

This clonotype came up many times. The chain has TRBV29-1 and TRBJ2-1; 13 bases are a match to TRBD2. The CDR3 spans 12 residues. With V trimmed by 8 bases and J by 15 bases, 10 bases remained unmatched. Per germline, CDR1 SQVTM and CDR2 ANQGSEA. The CDR3 coding sequence is TGCAGCTTAAGGACTAGCGGGAGTAAATGGTTCTTC. Amino acid sequence: CSLRTSGSKWFF.

The V gene is TRBV25-1, the J gene TRBJ1-2; weak D call: TRBD1 (6 bases). Trimming pared 7 bases from V and 4 bases from J, leaving 16 bases between. The CDR3 totals 14 residues. Germline V gives CDR1 MGHDK, CDR2 SYGVNS. The CDR3 DNA sequence: TGTGCCAGCACCCCACGGGGACAACTCTATGGCTACACCTTC. Translation gives CASTPRGQLYGYTF.

This clonotype appeared many times. The chain recombines TRBV28 with TRBJ2-1; D call uncertain. The germline V gene encodes CDR1 MDHEN and CDR2 SYDVKM. V lost 7 bases and J lost 4, with 14 bases in between. The CDR3 loop spans 14 amino acids. The CDR3 loop is CASTADPHYNEQFF. DNA for the CDR3: TGTGCCAGCACCGCGGACCCGCATTACAATGAGCAGTTCTTC.

This clonotype was detected ten times or more. This chain connects TRBV7-3 to TRBJ2-3; unclear D gene. Trimming shortened V by 2 bases and J by 0 bases, and 12 bases separated the two germline ends. The CDR3 runs to 16 residues. CDR1 and CDR2 from the germline V gene are SGHTA and FQGTGA. The CDR3 sequence: CASSLEGMTSTDTQYF. CDR3 nucleotides: TGTGCCAGCAGCTTAGAAGGGATGACTAGCACAGATACGCAGTATTTT.

At least ten counts were recorded for this clonotype. This chain uses TRBV11-2 with TRBJ1-1; D is perhaps TRBD1 (6 bases). Germline-derived CDR1 and CDR2 are SGHAT and FQNNGV. The CDR3 is 19 amino acids. V was trimmed by 2 bases and J by 0 bases, leaving 22 bases between them. CDR3 region: CASSLYSPEDRLMNTEAFF. CDR3 in DNA: TGTGCCAGCAGCTTATATTCACCCGAAGACAGGCTAATGAACACTGAAGCTTTCTTT.

The table lists this clonotype with many counts. The chain couples TRBV20-1 to TRBJ2-3, with D hard to call. The germline gives CDR1 DFQATT, CDR2 SNEGSKA (reference sequence). The CDR3 is made up of 13 amino acids. V dropped 3 bases and J dropped 5 bases, with 12 bases sitting between them. The CDR3 spells CSARENSGDTQYF. The CDR3 DNA reads TGCAGTGCTAGGGAGAACAGTGGAGATACGCAGTATTTT.

This clonotype has a handful of counts. One end of the junction is discordant with germline, which a read error may explain. The rearrangement uses TRBV7-3 and TRBJ2-1; 7 positions match TRBD2. The V gene's germline CDR1 is SGHTA and CDR2 FQGTGA. The CDR3 is 13 amino acids. This CDR3 reads CASGLSLADEQFF. The DNA for the CDR3 is TGTGCCAGCGGCTTAAGTCTAGCGGATGAGCAGTTCTTC.

This clonotype was recorded at least ten times. The chain uses TRBV6-6 and TRBJ2-2, with TRBD1 matching over 8 bases. The CDR3 has 15 residues. The V gene's germline CDR1 is MNHNY and CDR2 SVGAGI (reference sequence). V gave up 7 bases and J gave up 4 bases; unmatched junction bases: 8. The chain's CDR3 is CASKPGQGRTGELFF. The CDR3 nucleotides read TGTGCCAGCAAACCCGGACAGGGTCGCACCGGGGAGCTGTTTTTT.

This clonotype was seen many times. This chain links TRBV29-1 with TRBJ1-3; TRBD1 might be the D (6 bases). This CDR3 has 15 amino acids. Per germline, CDR1 SQVTM and CDR2 ANQGSEA. Trimming pared 4 bases from V and 0 bases from J, leaving 13 bases between. The CDR3 region has the DNA TGCAGCGTTGTAGGGGGGGCCGTCTCTGGAAACACCATATATTTT. It encodes CSVVGGAVSGNTIYF. Drawing the rest from reference TRBV29-1 and TRBJ1-3, the complete variable domain is SAVISQKPSRDICQRGTSLTIQCQVDSQVTMMFWYRQQPGQSLTLIATANQGSEATYESGFVIDKFPISRPNLTFSTLTVSNMSPEDSSIYLCSVVGGAVSGNTIYFGEGSWLTVV.

This clonotype was counted only a few times. The chain combines TRBV6-5 with TRBJ2-2, with unresolved D. V was pared by 5 bases and J by 1 base, with 14 bases between. There are 16 residues in the CDR3. Germline-derived CDR1 and CDR2 are MNHEY and SVGAGI. CDR3 DNA: TGTGCCAGCAGTGATCTGTCTTGGGGGAACACCGGGGAGCTGTTTTTT. Translation: CASSDLSWGNTGELFF.

This clonotype appeared a few times. V and J are TRBV7-7 and TRBJ2-7; D is unclear. The V end was cut by 0 bases, the J end by 3 bases, with 12 bases between. The CDR3 length is 15 residues. Germline V CDR1 and CDR2: SSHAT, FNYEAQ (reference sequence). CDR3 bases: TGTGCCAGCAGCTTAGCGCCCGGCCAGCGCTACGAGCAGTACTTC. Its translation: CASSLAPGQRYEQYF.

In its sample, this clonotype was seen many times. This chain uses TRBV6-7 with TRBJ2-1; D not resolved. TRBV6-7 is annotated as an ORF whose role is uncertain. The V and J ends lost 8 bases and 8 bases respectively, with 7 bases between them. The length of the CDR3 is 10 residues. The CDR3 DNA follows: TGTGCCAGCGGACGGGATGAGCAGTTCTTC. Protein: CASGRDEQFF.

The rearrangement uses TRBV3-1 and TRBJ2-2; 7 nucleotides align to TRBD1. The V gene's germline CDR1 is LGHDT and CDR2 YNNKEL (reference sequence). With V trimmed by 4 bases and J by 2 bases, 4 bases remained unmatched. The CDR3 loop spans 15 amino acids. In DNA form, the CDR3 reads TGTGCCAGCAGCCTCGGGACAGCCAACACCGGGGAGCTGTTTTTT. Residues: CASSLGTANTGELFF.

This clonotype was recorded a few times. The chain joins TRBV5-1 to TRBJ2-3, with TRBD1 matching over 10 bases. Germline V lookup: CDR1 SGHRS, CDR2 YFSETQ. J lost 3 bases, V lost 2 bases, and 3 bases had no gene match. The CDR3 sequence is 15 residues long. The DNA of the CDR3 is TGCGCCAGCAGCTTCAGGGACAGGGGAACAGATACGCAGTATTTT. This sequence encodes CASSFRDRGTDTQYF.

This clonotype occurred many times. The chain has TRBV7-2 and TRBJ2-7; D unclear. The CDR3 loop spans 15 amino acids. V was clipped by 2 bases and J by 0 bases, with 11 bases between them. Germline V lookup: CDR1 SGHTA, CDR2 FQGNSA. CDR3 sequence reads: CASSLSSAASYEQYF. DNA of the CDR3: TGTGCCAGCAGCTTATCCTCCGCAGCCTCCTACGAGCAGTACTTC.

This chain connects TRBV30 to TRBJ2-1; perhaps TRBD2 as D (6 bases). Germline CDR1 is GTSNPN and CDR2 is SVGIG (reference sequence). CDR3 length equals 13 residues. The V end lost 3 bases, the J end lost 0 bases, and 6 bases lay between the germline ends. CDR3 region: CAWSGSSYNEQFF. CDR3 sequence (DNA): TGTGCCTGGAGCGGGAGCTCCTACAATGAGCAGTTCTTC.